The clone carrying this T cell receptor (beta chain) was seen ten or more times. Its cognate antigen is unknown. Through Arm-PCR of CDR3 regions and iRepertoire HTBI primers, TCR beta libraries were built. Authors' analysis steps: Segment identification across samples yielded roughly 62 TRBV and 12 to 15 TRBJ segments. TCRdb itself ran the multiplex PCR reads through MiXCR, one entry per CDR3 protein. What appears here as the V and J calls and clone size reflects TCRdb's work, not the paper's. The table records 300,000 to 350,000 distinct CDR3 sequences, roughly a fifth of them present only once. This entry comes from a study of regulatory T cells in long-lasting Graves disease. Study observations and caveats: Persistent disease preferred TRBV28, TRBJ1-2 and TRBJ2-5.

The time point here: persistent/refractory GD, antithyroid drugs over 5 years with positive TRAb. Making the TCR library involved RNA that had been extracted from PBMCs. The junction had 7 bases not matched to a gene; V was cut back by 3 bases and J by 2 bases. Looked up from germline, CDR1 is SGHDT and CDR2 is YYEEEE. CDR3 length: 15 amino acids. The sequence was obtained from a female donor with Graves disease. The sequenced sample was peripheral blood mononuclear cells (PBMCs), obtained when the disease was refractory, from a patient treated with antithyroid drugs. This rearrangement joins TRBV5-6 to TRBJ2-5; 7 bases are a match to TRBD2. CDR3 sequence: CASSWATSRQETQYF. Written as DNA, the CDR3 is TGTGCCAGCAGCTGGGCGACTAGCAGACAAGAGACCCAGTACTTC.